This T cell receptor (beta chain) was observed in a study of breast tumors, draining lymph nodes, adjacent tissues. Looked up from germline, CDR1 is WSHSY and CDR2 is SAAADI. With V trimmed by 5 bases and J by 2 bases, 11 bases remained unmatched. This CDR3 comprises 16 residues. Each CDR3 protein is one row after TCRdb ran MiXCR on the multiplex PCR reads. The sample gives approximately 300,000 distinct CDR3 sequences, around 31% of which show up once; over 0.95% is in the top ten. Samples came from axillary lymph nodes draining the breast cancer. The chain combines TRBV10-2 with TRBJ2-5; 7 bases are shared with TRBD1. This TCR derives from a female donor with breast cancer. Some clones in this sample may be carry-over from other donors' samples. The sequencing input was axillary lymph node tissue. CDR3 protein: CASSCSVRDRQETQYF. CDR3 sequence (DNA): TGCGCCAGCAGTTGCAGCGTCCGGGACAGACAAGAGACCCAGTACTTC.